The 18 T cell receptor beta chains listed next were all sequenced from one sample in a study of cytomegalovirus exposure and HLA in healthy donors. With 60 Vbeta and 13 Jbeta primers, the PCR was carried out. The method was immunoSEQ multiplex PCR; TCRdb's version includes in-frame clones alone and lacks a portion of them. Here the sample spans approximately 50,000 clones, roughly four fifths being singletons. The sample taken for sequencing was PBMCs. The receptors here all came from a man between 25 and 39 years old in good health and CMV-seronegative.

The V gene is TRBV25-1, the J gene TRBJ1-1, with 9 bases fitting TRBD1. Looked up from germline, CDR1 is MGHDK and CDR2 is SYGVNS. The CDR3 totals 15 residues. V gave up 5 bases and J gave up 2 bases; unmatched junction bases: 6. CDR3: CASSLTGGKNTEAFF. In DNA form, the CDR3 reads TGTGCCAGCAGTTTGACAGGGGGGAAAAACACTGAAGCTTTCTTT.

The chain carries TRBV27 and TRBJ2-3; D perhaps matches TRBD1 (6 bases). V was shortened by 8 bases and J by 0 bases, with 15 bases between the two germline ends. CDR3 size: 15 residues. In germline, CDR1 is MNHEY, CDR2 SMNVEV (reference sequence). The DNA of the CDR3 is TGTGCCAGCTTTGGACAGCATACTAGCACAGATACGCAGTATTTT. It yields the protein CASFGQHTSTDTQYF.

The rearrangement links TRBV11-2 to TRBJ2-1; 9 bases match TRBD2. The length of the CDR3 is 16 residues. The junction had 6 bases not matched to a gene; V was cut back by 1 base and J by 5 bases. From germline, CDR1 is SGHAT and CDR2 FQNNGV. The CDR3 coding sequence is TGTGCCAGCAGCTTAGGGGCGGGAGGGCCCCACAATGAGCAGTTCTTC. Its translation is CASSLGAGGPHNEQFF.

This chain uses TRBV11-2 with TRBJ2-7; 7 bases align to TRBD2. In germline, CDR1 is SGHAT, CDR2 FQNNGV. V dropped 1 base and J dropped 0; count of bases not matched to a gene: 6. The length of the CDR3 is 16 residues. CDR3 sequence (DNA): TGTGCCAGCAGCTTAGGTGGGCGGGAGAACTCCTACGAGCAGTACTTC. It specifies CASSLGGRENSYEQYF.

The chain recombines TRBV6-5 with TRBJ2-2, with D unresolved. Trimming removed 4 bases from V and 0 bases from J, with 12 bases in between. Germline-derived CDR1 and CDR2 are MNHEY and SVGAGI. The CDR3 is made up of 16 amino acids. CDR3 in amino acids: CASSSYGSPNTGELFF. CDR3 coding DNA: TGTGCCAGCAGTTCGTACGGGTCCCCGAACACCGGGGAGCTGTTTTTT.

V and J are TRBV15 and TRBJ2-6; unclear D gene. Germline V gene data show CDR1 as LNHNV and CDR2 as YYDKDF (reference sequence). This CDR3 has 17 amino acids. Trimming left V 0 bases short and J 0 bases short, with 9 bases between. This CDR3 reads CATSRDRSHSGANVLTF. Here the CDR3 DNA reads TGTGCCACCAGCAGAGATCGGAGCCACTCTGGGGCCAACGTCCTGACTTTC.

This chain connects TRBV7-9 to TRBJ1-2; tentative D call: TRBD1 (6 bases). This CDR3 comprises 18 residues. V lost 1 base and J lost 1, with 19 bases in between. Germline CDR1 and CDR2: SEHNR and FQNEAQ (reference sequence). Here the CDR3 DNA reads TGTGCCAGCAGCTTAGTCGGACAGACAACTATCCTTAACTATGGCTACACCTTC. Translated, it gives CASSLVGQTTILNYGYTF.

The J gene is TRBJ2-7, the V gene TRBV7-2, with a possible D match to TRBD2 (7 bases). V was cut by 1 base and J by 6 bases, with 16 bases left in between. The CDR3 runs to 15 residues. CDR1 and CDR2 from the germline V gene are SGHTA and FQGNSA. In DNA, the CDR3 is TGTGCCAGCAGCTTAGGGGCGGGGGCTTTCGGCGAGCAGTACTTC. Protein sequence: CASSLGAGAFGEQYF.

This sequence joins TRBV11-2 and TRBJ2-7; TRBD2 is a possible D gene (6 bases). V dropped 7 bases and J dropped 3 bases, with 19 bases sitting between them. This CDR3 region has 15 residues. The V gene's germline CDR1 is SGHAT and CDR2 FQNNGV. The chain's CDR3 is CASKLTWDSYYEQYF. In DNA, the CDR3 is TGTGCCAGCAAACTTACATGGGACTCCTACTACGAGCAGTACTTC.

In its sample, this clone was seen a few times. This rearrangement joins TRBV5-6 to TRBJ1-4, with D hard to call. Looked up from germline, CDR1 is SGHDT and CDR2 is YYEEEE. This CDR3 is 15 amino acids long. Trimming left V 4 bases short and J 4 bases short, with 14 bases between. The CDR3 nucleotides read TGTGCCAGCAGCCTAAGAGGAGTTCGTAATGAAAAACTGTTTTTT. The encoded protein is CASSLRGVRNEKLFF. The full variable domain, rest sourced from reference TRBV5-6 and TRBJ1-4, is DAGVTQSPTHLIKTRGQQVTLRCSPKSGHDTVSWYQQALGQGPQFIFQYYEEEERQRGNFPDRFSGHQFPNYSSELNVNALLLGDSALYLCASSLRGVRNEKLFFGSGTQLSVL.

V and J are TRBV7-3 and TRBJ2-1, with 12 nucleotides matching TRBD2. The germline V gene has CDR1 SGHTA and CDR2 FQGTGA. The CDR3 is made up of 15 amino acids. The V gene end was trimmed by 5 bases and the J gene end by 10 bases; junction bases not matched to a gene: 9. The DNA of the CDR3 is TGTGCCAGCAGCAACCCTAGCGGGGGGGCGTGGGAGCAGTTCTTC. This gives the protein CASSNPSGGAWEQFF.

This rearrangement joins TRBV4-2 to TRBJ1-2; D might be TRBD1 (5 bases). With 0 bases removed from V and 2 bases from J, the gap between germline ends came to 13 bases. This CDR3 has 16 residues. The germline gives CDR1 LGHNA, CDR2 YNFKEQ. The CDR3: CASSQDLGGRNYGYTF. CDR3 bases: TGTGCCAGCAGCCAAGATTTGGGGGGGAGAAACTATGGCTACACCTTC.

This chain connects TRBV7-2 to TRBJ2-3; 8 bases map to TRBD2. Germline-derived CDR1 and CDR2 are SGHTA and FQGNSA. The CDR3 consists of 16 residues. The V gene end was trimmed by 5 bases and the J gene end by 1 base; junction bases not matched to a gene: 8. The CDR3 sequence is CASSLLAAKRTDTQYF. In nucleotides, the CDR3 is TGTGCCAGCAGCCTACTAGCGGCCAAACGCACAGATACGCAGTATTTT.

V gene TRBV6-5 combines with J gene TRBJ2-7; 10 bases map to TRBD1. The CDR3 contains 14 residues. Germline CDR1 is MNHEY and CDR2 is SVGAGI. With V trimmed by 6 bases and J by 1 base, 3 bases remained unmatched. This CDR3 is CASRDRGGSYEQYF. The CDR3 DNA reads as TGTGCCAGCAGGGACAGGGGGGGGTCCTACGAGCAGTACTTC.

The chain couples TRBV5-1 to TRBJ1-2; a weak D match, TRBD1 (6 bases). Germline CDR1 and CDR2: SGHRS and YFSETQ. V lost 3 bases, J lost 4 bases, and 22 bases lay in between. This CDR3 spans 17 amino acids. The CDR3 nucleotides read TGCGCCAGCAGCTACCGGGACAAGGGGCGAGAGGGCTATGGCTACACCTTC. It encodes CASSYRDKGREGYGYTF.

The J gene is TRBJ1-6, the V gene TRBV7-2; the D gene is possibly TRBD1 (5 bases). This CDR3 comprises 14 residues. Germline-derived CDR1 and CDR2 are SGHTA and FQGNSA. The ends were cut back, 8 bases at V and 7 bases at J, with 15 bases in the middle. CDR3 coding DNA: TGTGCCAGCCGTCTGGGGGGTGGGAATTCACCCCTCCACTTT. Translating it yields CASRLGGGNSPLHF.

This clone is a singleton in its sample. V is TRBV20-1 and J is TRBJ2-5, with D possibly TRBD2 on 6 matching bases. Per germline, CDR1 DFQATT and CDR2 SNEGSKA (reference sequence). The CDR3 totals 11 residues. Trimming shortened V by 8 bases and J by 7 bases, and 14 bases separated the two germline ends. CDR3 protein: CSSDAGGTQYF. The CDR3 region has the DNA TGCAGTTCTGACGCCGGGGGGACCCAGTACTTC.

J is TRBJ2-1 and V is TRBV6-6; 8 nucleotides agree with TRBD1. The V gene's germline CDR1 is MNHNY and CDR2 SVGAGI (reference sequence). After removal of 6 bases from V and 6 bases from J, the junction contained 7 bases not matched to a gene. The CDR3 spans 14 residues. CDR3 sequence: CASRTGQGGNEQFF. CDR3 coding DNA: TGTGCCAGCAGGACCGGACAGGGCGGCAATGAGCAGTTCTTC.